Listed below are T cell receptor beta chains from one sample, sequenced in a study of T cell repertoires in cytomegalovirus infection. TCRdb ran MiXCR on the reads and lists one entry per CDR3 protein. Among about 400,000 distinct CDR3 sequences listed, about a sixth were seen once. Sequenced: PBMCs. These receptors were collected from a human donor in good health (CMV status not recorded). Some clones in this sample may be carry-over from other donors' samples. The CDR3 runs from the conserved cysteine through the conserved F or W. Fields, in order: D gene, V gene, clone size, J gene, CDR3 DNA, CDR3 protein. D genes are given only for firm matches. Size values are once, few and many counts, or a class for expanded clones, and some rows have none.

D gene: NA
V gene: TRBV28
clone size: many
J gene: TRBJ1-5
CDR3 DNA: TGTGCCAGCAGACCTCCTGCGTACAGGGATAGCAATCAGCCCCAGCATTTT
CDR3 protein: CASRPPAYRDSNQPQHF

D gene: TRBD2
V gene: TRBV7-2
clone size: NA
J gene: TRBJ2-7
CDR3 DNA: TGTGCCAGCAGTGGGGCTAGCGGGCCCTACGAGCAGTACTTC
CDR3 protein: CASSGASGPYEQYF

D gene: NA
V gene: TRBV5-5
clone size: NA
J gene: TRBJ1-1
CDR3 DNA: TGTGCCAGCAGCTTTGCAGGGACGAACACTGAAGCTTTCTTT
CDR3 protein: CASSFAGTNTEAFF

D gene: NA
V gene: TRBV20-1
clone size: few
J gene: TRBJ2-7
CDR3 DNA: TGCAGTGCCTACACCCCGCTGGGTGAGCAGTACTTC
CDR3 protein: CSAYTPLGEQYF

D gene: TRBD1
V gene: TRBV29-1
clone size: few
J gene: TRBJ2-2
CDR3 DNA: TGCAGCGTCTCGAATACGGGACAGGGTTTAACCGGGGAGCTGTTTTTT
CDR3 protein: CSVSNTGQGLTGELFF

D gene: NA
V gene: TRBV28
clone size: many
J gene: TRBJ1-1
CDR3 DNA: TGTGCCAGCACCCTCCCTTATAACACTGAAGCTTTCTTT
CDR3 protein: CASTLPYNTEAFF

D gene: TRBD1
V gene: TRBV7-9
clone size: NA
J gene: TRBJ2-2
CDR3 DNA: TGTGCCAGCACCCCGAGGACCAGGGGGAAGGCCGGGGAGCTGTTTTTT
CDR3 protein: CASTPRTRGKAGELFF

D gene: NA
V gene: TRBV7-8
clone size: many
J gene: TRBJ1-1
CDR3 DNA: TGTGCCAGCAGCTTCTCGGAGGAAGCTTTCTTT
CDR3 protein: CASSFSEEAFF

D gene: TRBD2
V gene: TRBV11-2
clone size: NA
J gene: TRBJ2-1
CDR3 DNA: TGTGCCAGCAGCACCATAGCGGGAGGGGGCCATGAGCAGTTCTTC
CDR3 protein: CASSTIAGGGHEQFF

D gene: NA
V gene: TRBV7-2
clone size: many
J gene: TRBJ1-1
CDR3 DNA: TGTGCCAGCAGCTCCCAGGGAACTGAAGCTTTCTTT
CDR3 protein: CASSSQGTEAFF

D gene: NA
V gene: TRBV12-3/TRBV12-4
clone size: many
J gene: TRBJ1-4
CDR3 DNA: TGTGCCAGCAGGGTGCAGATGGATGAAAAACTGTTTTTT
CDR3 protein: CASRVQMDEKLFF

D gene: NA
V gene: TRBV5-1
clone size: NA
J gene: TRBJ2-2
CDR3 DNA: TGCGCCAGCAGCTTGGAGGGGCCCGGGGAGCTGTTTTTT
CDR3 protein: CASSLEGPGELFF

D gene: NA
V gene: TRBV5-5
clone size: NA
J gene: TRBJ2-1
CDR3 DNA: TGTGCCAGCAGCTTGGACGTTGGGGCTAGTCTGTTCTTC
CDR3 protein: CASSLDVGASLFF

D gene: NA
V gene: TRBV7-9
clone size: many
J gene: TRBJ2-7
CDR3 DNA: TGTGCCAGCACCAAGGACCACCCAAACTACGAGCAGTACTTC
CDR3 protein: CASTKDHPNYEQYF

D gene: NA
V gene: TRBV28
clone size: many
J gene: TRBJ1-2
CDR3 DNA: TGTGCCAGCAGTTCGCAGGGGAGAATCTATGGCTACACCTTC
CDR3 protein: CASSSQGRIYGYTF

D gene: TRBD2
V gene: TRBV5-1
clone size: few
J gene: TRBJ2-1
CDR3 DNA: TGCGCCAGCAGCTTTTTAAGCGGGGGGGGCCACAATGAGCAGTTCTTC
CDR3 protein: CASSFLSGGGHNEQFF

D gene: TRBD1
V gene: TRBV5-6
clone size: NA
J gene: TRBJ1-4
CDR3 DNA: TGTGCCAGCAGCGCCGACAGGGAGGATAATGAAAAACTGTTTTTT
CDR3 protein: CASSADREDNEKLFF

D gene: NA
V gene: TRBV4-1
clone size: many
J gene: TRBJ2-1
CDR3 DNA: TGCGCCAGCAGCCCCCACCTGGACCAGGCTGAGCAGTTCTTC
CDR3 protein: CASSPHLDQAEQFF

D gene: NA
V gene: TRBV11-2
clone size: NA
J gene: TRBJ2-3
CDR3 DNA: TGTGCCAGCAGCTTAGGGGGGGGCCCCGCCCGCACAGATACGCAGTATTTT
CDR3 protein: CASSLGGGPARTDTQYF

D gene: NA
V gene: TRBV4-3
clone size: few
J gene: TRBJ2-5
CDR3 DNA: TGCGCCAGCAGCCAAGATAGTCAGGGTGAAGAGACCCAGTACTTC
CDR3 protein: CASSQDSQGEETQYF

D gene: NA
V gene: TRBV19
clone size: few
J gene: TRBJ1-5
CDR3 DNA: TGTGCCAGTAGCAATTCGGCAGGGAGAAATCAGCCCCAGCATTTT
CDR3 protein: CASSNSAGRNQPQHF

D gene: NA
V gene: TRBV6-1
clone size: NA
J gene: TRBJ1-5
CDR3 DNA: TGTGCCAGCACTTGGTTTAGCAATCAGCCCCAGCATTTT
CDR3 protein: CASTWFSNQPQHF

D gene: NA
V gene: TRBV5-4
clone size: few
J gene: TRBJ2-7
CDR3 DNA: TGTGCCAGCAGCTCGGACAGTACGACCTACGAGCAGTACTTC
CDR3 protein: CASSSDSTTYEQYF

D gene: TRBD1
V gene: TRBV4-1
clone size: NA
J gene: TRBJ2-2
CDR3 DNA: TGCGCCAGCAGACCCGGGACAGGGGGGTCCGGGGAGCTGTTTTTT
CDR3 protein: CASRPGTGGSGELFF

D gene: NA
V gene: TRBV7-2
clone size: few
J gene: TRBJ2-3
CDR3 DNA: TGTGCCAGCAGCGCACTTATAACGCAGTATTTT
CDR3 protein: CASSALITQYF

D gene: NA
V gene: TRBV7-2
clone size: many
J gene: TRBJ2-3
CDR3 DNA: TGTGCCAGCAGCTTAGTTCGCGGAGGGCACGTCGGCACAGATACGCAGTATTTT
CDR3 protein: CASSLVRGGHVGTDTQYF

D gene: TRBD1
V gene: TRBV7-8
clone size: NA
J gene: TRBJ2-7
CDR3 DNA: TGTGCCAGCAGCGGAACAGGGGGGACCTACGAGCAGTACTTC
CDR3 protein: CASSGTGGTYEQYF

D gene: NA
V gene: TRBV7-6
clone size: many
J gene: TRBJ2-7
CDR3 DNA: TGTGCCAGCAGCTTGTTCGTGGGTCAGACCTACGAGCAGTACTTC
CDR3 protein: CASSLFVGQTYEQYF

D gene: NA
V gene: TRBV7-9
clone size: many
J gene: TRBJ1-6
CDR3 DNA: TGTGCCGTCAAGGCTTCACCCCTCCACTTT
CDR3 protein: CAVKASPLHF

D gene: NA
V gene: TRBV6-1
clone size: NA
J gene: TRBJ1-5
CDR3 DNA: TGTGCCCCTTCGGGGTATCAGCCCCAGCATTTT
CDR3 protein: CAPSGYQPQHF

D gene: TRBD1
V gene: TRBV19
clone size: NA
J gene: TRBJ2-1
CDR3 DNA: TGTGCCAGTAGTCTACGACAGGGGGGGAGAAATGAGCAGTTCTTC
CDR3 protein: CASSLRQGGRNEQFF